The 5 T cell receptor beta chains in this list originate from one sample, sequenced in a study of T cell changes during pregnancy in multiple sclerosis. TCRdb keeps only in-frame clones here, not all; method: immunoSEQ multiplex PCR. The sample lists some 80,000 clones, more than 70% seen once, with about 0.9% in the top ten. This sample comprised peripheral blood, obtained in the first trimester of pregnancy. The receptors stem from a female donor in good health, enrolled as a control in a pregnancy study.

Turning to this clone: Sequence at one end of the junction differs from germline and may be a read error. The chain combines TRBV5-1 with TRBJ1-5, with TRBD1 matching over 9 bases. The germline V gene has CDR1 SGHRS and CDR2 YFSETQ. The CDR3 contains 16 residues. The chain's CDR3 is CASSPFGTGKNQPRHF. Written as DNA, the CDR3 is TGCGCCAGCAGCCCATTTGGGACAGGGAAAAATCAGCCCCGGCATTTT.

The chain has TRBV9 and TRBJ1-5; tentatively, D is TRBD1 (5 bases). The CDR3 runs 14 residues. The V end was cut by 1 base, the J end by 5 bases, with 10 bases between. In germline, CDR1 is SGDLS, CDR2 YYNGEE. The CDR3 bases are TGTGCCAGCAGCGTATTCGGGGGAGATCAGCCCCAGCATTTT. Its protein is CASSVFGGDQPQHF. The complete variable domain, with remaining parts taken from reference TRBV9 and TRBJ1-5, reads DSGVTQTPKHLITATGQRVTLRCSPRSGDLSVYWYQQSLDQGLQFLIQYYNGEERAKGNILERFSAQQFPDLHSELNLSSLELGDSALYFCASSVFGGDQPQHFGDGTRLSIL.

The rearrangement links TRBV19 to TRBJ1-1; TRBD1 matches at 11 bases. The CDR3 is 14 amino acids. CDR1 is LNHDA, CDR2 SQIVND, per germline (reference sequence). J gave up 6 bases and V 1 base, and 1 base lay outside the gene matches. Written as DNA, the CDR3 is TGTGCCAGTAGTATAGGGGGACAGGGGGCTGAAGCTTTCTTT. Translation gives CASSIGGQGAEAFF.

The rearrangement links TRBV2 to TRBJ1-3; a weak D match, TRBD1 (5 bases). Germline-derived CDR1 and CDR2 are SNHLY and FYNNEI. The CDR3 runs 16 residues. Deletions cut 2 bases from V and 0 bases from J, with 11 bases between. This CDR3 is CASSEKRQISGNTIYF. CDR3 in DNA: TGTGCCAGCAGTGAAAAGAGACAGATCTCTGGAAACACCATATATTTT.

The chain uses TRBV19 and TRBJ1-3, with a possible D match to TRBD1 (5 bases). CDR3 length equals 15 residues. Per the germline V gene, CDR1 is LNHDA and CDR2 is SQIVND (reference sequence). Trimming took off 7 bases at V and 0 bases at J, with 13 bases between the two ends. Here the CDR3 reads CASIPGLNSGNTIYF. CDR3 sequence (DNA): TGTGCCAGTATCCCGGGACTTAACTCTGGAAACACCATATATTTT.